The 26 T cell receptor beta chains in this list originate from one sample, sequenced in a study of T-cell reconstitution after alpha-beta-depleted transplantation in children. The TCRbeta library incorporated unique molecular identifiers. TCRdb passed the PCR reads through MiXCR, listing each CDR3 protein once. The table lists about 78,000 distinct CDR3 sequences, roughly an eighth of them singletons. The material sequenced was PBMCs, mostly from graft donor cells, taken 180 days after TCRalphabeta/CD19-depleted stem cell transplant. The receptors come from a male patient aged 2-15 years who had a stem cell transplant for acute lymphoblastic leukemia, so the T cells may come from the graft donor.

The chain has TRBV6-2 or TRBV6-3 and TRBJ2-4, with D perhaps matching TRBD1 (6 bases). From germline, CDR1 is MNHEY and CDR2 SVGEGT. The CDR3 has 13 residues. Trimming took off 4 bases at V and 8 bases at J, with 12 bases between the two ends. CDR3 coding DNA: TGTGCCAGCAGTTGGTGGGCAGGGGACATTCAGTACTTC. It codes for CASSWWAGDIQYF.

Comments on this clonotype: This may come from a read error, since a much larger clone is one base off. The chain combines TRBV12-3 or TRBV12-4 with TRBJ1-1; D gene unclear. The CDR3 is 12 amino acids. V lost 3 bases and J 5 bases, leaving 7 bases between the germline ends. For the CDR3, the DNA is TGTGCCAGCAGTTTCGCCCGAACTGAAGCTTTCTTT. Protein sequence: CASSFARTEAFF.

This clonotype has more than one count but fewer than ten. This chain links TRBV11-2 with TRBJ2-6; D is ambiguous. Trimming pared 2 bases from V and 0 bases from J, leaving 14 bases between. Germline CDR1 SGHAT, CDR2 FQNNGV. The CDR3 runs to 18 residues. This chain's CDR3 is CASSLRAMVPSGANVLTF. The CDR3 nucleotides are TGTGCCAGCAGCTTAAGAGCTATGGTCCCCTCTGGGGCCAACGTCCTGACTTTC.

The table lists this clonotype with a few counts. The chain carries TRBV20-1 and TRBJ2-7; D unclear. Germline V CDR1 and CDR2: DFQATT, SNEGSKA (reference sequence). V lost 5 bases, J lost 4 bases, and 9 bases lay in between. There are 11 residues in the CDR3. The DNA of the CDR3 is TGCAGTGCTGACCGTGGGTACGAGCAGTACTTC. Translating it yields CSADRGYEQYF.

This clonotype occurred a few times. A read error may produce the germline difference seen at one junction end. The gene calls are TRBV7-7 and TRBJ2-1; D is perhaps TRBD2 (6 bases). Per germline, CDR1 SSHAT and CDR2 FNYEAQ (reference sequence). The CDR3 length is 16 residues. DNA for the CDR3: TGTGCTAGCAGCAACTCGGGACTGCACCGTGACAATGAGCAGTTCTTC. Translating gives CASSNSGLHRDNEQFF. Complete variable domain (other parts from reference TRBV7-7 and TRBJ2-1): GAGVSQSPRYKVTKRGQDVTLRCDPISSHATLYWYQQALGQGPEFLTYFNYEAQPDKSGLPSDRFSAERPEGSISTLTIQRTEQRDSAMYRCASSNSGLHRDNEQFFGPGTRLTVL.

The sample holds a few counts of this clonotype. This chain joins TRBV7-2 and TRBJ2-1, with 11 bases that match TRBD1. This CDR3 spans 14 amino acids. V was pared by 7 bases and J by 8 bases, with 7 bases of the junction left unmatched. CDR1 and CDR2 from the germline V gene are SGHTA and FQGNSA. The DNA of the CDR3 is TGTGCCAGCATGTGGGACAGGGGGATCGATGAGCAGTTCTTC. Amino acids: CASMWDRGIDEQFF.

This clonotype was observed a handful of times. The J gene is TRBJ1-1, the V gene TRBV5-6, with D uncertain. The V and J ends lost 3 bases and 10 bases respectively, with 22 bases between them. Germline loops: CDR1 SGHDT, CDR2 YYEEEE. CDR3 length: 15 amino acids. This CDR3 is CASSWAPTTSGGAFF. The CDR3 bases are TGTGCCAGCAGCTGGGCACCCACGACCTCGGGAGGAGCTTTCTTT.

This clonotype has a handful of counts. The V call is TRBV9, the J call TRBJ2-7, with D maybe TRBD1 (6 bases). The CDR3 is 14 amino acids. V dropped 0 bases and J dropped 3 bases, with 10 bases sitting between them. Germline CDR1 and CDR2: SGDLS and YYNGEE. In DNA, the CDR3 is TGTGCCAGCAGCGTAGAGGCACAGGGCTACGAGCAGTACTTC. It encodes CASSVEAQGYEQYF.

J is TRBJ1-4 and V is TRBV12-3 or TRBV12-4; D remains ambiguous. The V gene lost 7 bases and the J gene lost 0 bases, with 12 bases spanning the gap. This CDR3 spans 15 amino acids. CDR3 DNA: TGTGCCAGCACAGGACCCTTTGCAACTAATGAAAAACTGTTTTTT. It specifies CASTGPFATNEKLFF.

In this sample, this clonotype turned up many times. This chain joins TRBV7-6 and TRBJ2-7; D is possibly TRBD2 (6 bases). The germline V gene has CDR1 SGHVS and CDR2 FNYEAQ. The CDR3 extends over 13 amino acids. The V end lost 5 bases, the J end lost 2 bases, and 10 bases lay between the germline ends. CDR3 protein: CASSPPGAYEQYF. Written as DNA, the CDR3 is TGTGCCAGCAGCCCCCCGGGGGCCTACGAGCAGTACTTC.

This clonotype was observed a few times. The chain links TRBV25-1 to TRBJ2-5, with TRBD2 matching over 11 bases. The CDR3 loop spans 13 amino acids. Unmatched junction bases numbered 4, after V lost 6 bases and J lost 7 bases. In germline, CDR1 is MGHDK, CDR2 SYGVNS. CDR3 region: CASSLLAGGTQYF. The DNA for the CDR3 is TGTGCCAGCAGCCTTCTAGCGGGAGGGACCCAGTACTTC.

This clonotype came up a few times. The gene calls are TRBV27 and TRBJ2-5, with a weak D call TRBD2 (5 bases). Trimming pared 2 bases from V and 1 base from J, leaving 8 bases between. This CDR3 is 14 amino acids long. The germline V gene has CDR1 MNHEY and CDR2 SMNVEV (reference sequence). The CDR3 reads CASSLAGFQETQYF. CDR3 nucleotide sequence: TGTGCCAGCAGTTTAGCGGGCTTCCAAGAGACCCAGTACTTC.

This clonotype was counted ten times or more. The chain joins TRBV7-2 to TRBJ2-5, with 10 bases that match TRBD2. Per the germline V gene, CDR1 is SGHTA and CDR2 is FQGNSA. The V segment lost 2 bases and the J segment 5 bases; nucleotides outside the gene matches: 5. The CDR3 spans 15 residues. The CDR3 sequence is CASSLWSGRGETQYF. The CDR3 DNA is TGTGCCAGCAGCTTATGGAGCGGGAGGGGGGAGACCCAGTACTTC.

The J gene is TRBJ1-2, the V gene TRBV6-1; D is unclear. The CDR3 is 14 amino acids. V was shortened by 5 bases and J by 2 bases, with 12 bases between the two germline ends. Per the germline V gene, CDR1 is MNHNS and CDR2 is SASEGT. CDR3 nucleotides: TGTGCCAGCAGTATTCGGACGGGGAACTATGGCTACACCTTC. Protein product: CASSIRTGNYGYTF.

The rearrangement links TRBV12-3 or TRBV12-4 to TRBJ1-5; D is perhaps TRBD1 (5 bases). Trimming left V 2 bases short and J 5 bases short, with 13 bases between. The CDR3 is 15 residues long. The CDR3 sequence is CASSLRQGVHQPQHF. CDR3 nucleotides: TGTGCCAGCAGTTTAAGGCAGGGAGTCCATCAGCCCCAGCATTTT.

Remarks on this clonotype: Germline is not matched at one junction end, which may reflect a read error. The DNA of the CDR3 is TGTGCTAGCAGCCTTTCGGTCACAGATACGCAGTATTTT. Residues: CASSLSVTDTQYF. The J gene is TRBJ2-3, the V gene TRBV7-7; D gene ambiguous. This CDR3 is built from 13 residues. Germline CDR1 is SSHAT and CDR2 is FNYEAQ (reference sequence).

This chain uses TRBV6-2 or TRBV6-3 with TRBJ2-5, with a tentative D call TRBD2 (5 bases). Germline lookup yields CDR1 MNHEY and CDR2 SVGEGT. Deletions cut 5 bases from V and 3 bases from J, with 13 bases between. The CDR3 consists of 14 residues. In DNA form, the CDR3 reads TGTGCCAGCAGTCCCCGGACTTCGAAAGAGACCCAGTACTTC. This encodes CASSPRTSKETQYF.

The table lists this clonotype with many counts. The chain uses TRBV15 and TRBJ2-1; perhaps D is TRBD1 or TRBD2 (5 bases each). The V and J ends lost 3 bases and 5 bases respectively, with 11 bases between them. The CDR3 is 14 residues long. Germline loops: CDR1 LNHNV, CDR2 YYDKDF (reference sequence). CDR3 sequence reads: CATSRPGRDNEQFF. The CDR3 DNA follows: TGTGCCACCAGCAGGCCGGGACGAGACAATGAGCAGTTCTTC.

The gene calls are TRBV20-1 and TRBJ1-5; D not certain. Germline CDR1 reads DFQATT; CDR2 reads SNEGSKA (reference sequence). The CDR3 runs 13 residues. V lost 4 bases, J lost 1 base, and 8 bases lay in between. CDR3 nucleotide sequence: TGCAGTGCTAACGGACGGAGCAATCAGCCCCAGCATTTT. The encoded protein is CSANGRSNQPQHF.

The chain links TRBV4-1 to TRBJ2-3; 8 bases line up with TRBD1. The V segment lost 3 bases and the J segment 7 bases; nucleotides outside the gene matches: 12. Germline V lookup: CDR1 MGHRA, CDR2 YSYEKL. The CDR3 runs to 16 residues. CDR3 in amino acids: CASSQADRGGRNTQYF. The CDR3, as DNA: TGCGCCAGCAGCCAGGCCGACAGGGGAGGAAGAAATACGCAGTATTTT.

This clonotype was recorded a few times. The rearrangement uses TRBV12-3 or TRBV12-4 and TRBJ2-2; maybe TRBD2 (6 bases). The CDR3 extends over 18 amino acids. Trimming removed 1 base from V and 1 base from J, with 16 bases in between. CDR3 DNA: TGTGCCAGCAGTTTAGTGTGGAAGGACTACAGGAACACCGGGGAGCTGTTTTTT. Amino acids: CASSLVWKDYRNTGELFF.

This chain connects TRBV7-8 to TRBJ1-1, with D unclear. V dropped 5 bases and J dropped 1 base, with 14 bases sitting between them. CDR1 SGHVS and CDR2 FQNEAQ come from the germline V gene. The CDR3 consists of 15 residues. In DNA, the CDR3 is TGTGCCAGCAGCCCAGCGGGGTTAAGGAACACTGAAGCTTTCTTT. Translation gives CASSPAGLRNTEAFF.

The rearrangement uses TRBV11-2 and TRBJ1-6; TRBD1 aligns across 7 bases. The CDR3 loop spans 18 amino acids. V was clipped by 0 bases and J by 3 bases; unmatched bases: 8. The germline gives CDR1 SGHAT, CDR2 FQNNGV. Written as DNA, the CDR3 is TGTGCCAGCAGCTTAGAGATAGTCAGGGGGGACTATAATTCACCCCTCCACTTT. This gives the protein CASSLEIVRGDYNSPLHF.

The gene calls are TRBV5-5 and TRBJ2-7; TRBD1 is a possible D gene (5 bases). Trimming removed 0 bases from V and 3 bases from J, with 10 bases in between. In germline, CDR1 is SGHKS, CDR2 YYEKEE (reference sequence). CDR3 size: 14 residues. The CDR3 DNA sequence: TGTGCCAGCAGCTTGGGTCCAGGGATCTACGAGCAGTACTTC. The encoded protein is CASSLGPGIYEQYF.

In this sample, this clonotype turned up a few times. V is TRBV20-1 and J is TRBJ2-7; tentatively, D is TRBD1 or TRBD2 (6 bases each). The CDR3 consists of 14 residues. Germline-derived CDR1 and CDR2 are DFQATT and SNEGSKA (reference sequence). The V end lost 0 bases, the J end lost 2 bases, and 11 bases lay between the germline ends. The chain's CDR3 is CSAREDRLAYEQYF. The CDR3 coding sequence is TGCAGTGCTAGAGAGGACAGACTAGCCTACGAGCAGTACTTC.

This clonotype showed up many times. The CDR3 sequence: CASSPRQGAGQPQHF. CDR3 nucleotide sequence: TGTGCCAGCAGTCCCCGACAGGGGGCCGGTCAGCCCCAGCATTTT. The chain combines TRBV12-3 or TRBV12-4 with TRBJ1-5; 10 bases line up with TRBD1. The V gene end was trimmed by 5 bases and the J gene end by 6 bases; junction bases not matched to a gene: 7. This CDR3 has 15 residues.